The 18 T cell receptor beta chains below were found in one sample sequenced in a study of shared clonotypes between healthy human individuals. TCRdb's copy holds only in-frame clones and misses some; the assay was immunoSEQ multiplex PCR. Of over 400,000 clones listed, approximately 82% are singletons. The material sequenced was PBMCs. These receptors came from a middle-aged woman in good health. Some clones in this sample may be carry-over from other donors' samples.

This clone was seen only a few times. The chain combines TRBV28 with TRBJ1-5; 7 bases match TRBD1. Germline-derived CDR1 and CDR2 are MDHEN and SYDVKM. This CDR3 contains 14 residues. V lost 6 bases, J lost 6 bases, and 8 bases stayed unmatched. The CDR3 here is CASSRNTGVQPQHF. CDR3 coding DNA: TGTGCCAGCAGCCGAAATACAGGGGTTCAGCCCCAGCATTTT.

The CDR3 loop reads CASSFPPPDGYTF. The CDR3 DNA sequence: TGTGCCAGCAGTTTCCCTCCCCCGGATGGCTACACCTTC. The rearrangement links TRBV6-6 to TRBJ1-2; D remains ambiguous. The V end was cut by 4 bases, the J end by 6 bases, with 12 bases between. CDR3 size: 13 residues. Germline CDR1 and CDR2: MNHNY and SVGAGI (reference sequence).

V gene TRBV15 combines with J gene TRBJ2-5; D gene uncertain. The CDR3 spans 12 residues. Trimming cost V 4 bases and J 9 bases, with 12 bases left between them. The germline V gene encodes CDR1 LNHNV and CDR2 YYDKDF (reference sequence). The CDR3 bases are TGTGCCACCAGCACAATAGGCCCGGCCCAGTACTTC. Amino acid sequence: CATSTIGPAQYF.

The chain recombines TRBV27 with TRBJ1-5, with D possibly being TRBD1 (6 bases). V shed 4 bases and J shed 2 bases, with 12 bases lying between them. There are 15 residues in the CDR3. Per germline, CDR1 MNHEY and CDR2 SMNVEV (reference sequence). CDR3 residues: CASSSQGLGNQPQHF. CDR3 nucleotide sequence: TGTGCCAGCAGTTCGCAGGGGTTGGGCAATCAGCCCCAGCATTTT.

The genes are TRBV5-1 and TRBJ2-5; D gene unclear. The closer fit of TRBJ2-7 to the DNA end suggests the J call may be wrong. This CDR3 has 15 residues. Looked up from germline, CDR1 is SGHRS and CDR2 is YFSETQ. CDR3 protein: CASRVATSYSYEQYF. The CDR3 coding sequence is TGCGCCAGCAGGGTGGCAACCAGTTACTCCTACGAGCAGTACTTC.

V and J are TRBV7-3 and TRBJ2-3; weak D call: TRBD2 (5 bases). The CDR3 covers 15 residues. Germline V CDR1 and CDR2: SGHTA, FQGTGA. The ends were cut back, 5 bases at V and 0 bases at J, with 12 bases in the middle. The CDR3 sequence: CASSLELGSTDTQYF. CDR3 DNA sequence: TGTGCCAGCAGCCTCGAACTAGGCAGCACAGATACGCAGTATTTT.

This chain connects TRBV19 to TRBJ1-5, with 7 bases fitting TRBD1. This CDR3 contains 14 residues. The V gene's germline CDR1 is LNHDA and CDR2 SQIVND (reference sequence). With 9 bases clipped from V and 1 base from J, the junction kept 6 bases outside the gene matches. CDR3 amino acids: CASQTGRSNQPQHF. The CDR3, as DNA: TGTGCCAGCCAGACAGGGAGAAGCAATCAGCCCCAGCATTTT. Full variable domain (remainder filled in from reference TRBV19 and TRBJ1-5): DGGITQSPKYLFRKEGQNVTLSCEQNLNHDAMYWYRQDPGQGLRLIYYSQIVNDFQKGDIAEGYSVSREKKESFPLTVTSAQKNPTAFYLCASQTGRSNQPQHFGDGTRLSIL.

The V and J genes are TRBV5-6 and TRBJ2-3, with 12 bases identical to TRBD2. Losses at the gene ends were 2 bases for V and 5 bases for J; bases not matched to a gene: 6. The CDR3 spans 16 residues. Germline V gene sequence: CDR1 SGHDT, CDR2 YYEEEE. The CDR3 region is CASSFGLAGGLDTQYF. In DNA form, the CDR3 reads TGTGCCAGCAGCTTCGGGCTAGCGGGAGGGCTAGATACGCAGTATTTT. The full variable domain, rest sourced from reference TRBV5-6 and TRBJ2-3, is DAGVTQSPTHLIKTRGQQVTLRCSPKSGHDTVSWYQQALGQGPQFIFQYYEEEERQRGNFPDRFSGHQFPNYSSELNVNALLLGDSALYLCASSFGLAGGLDTQYFGPGTRLTVL.

The chain uses TRBV4-2 and TRBJ2-3, with TRBD2 matching over 14 bases. Germline V lookup: CDR1 LGHNA, CDR2 YNFKEQ. V gave up 1 base and J gave up 4 bases; unmatched junction bases: 4. The CDR3 loop spans 17 amino acids. The CDR3 DNA reads as TGTGCCAGCAGCCAAGGGGGGACTAGCGGGAGCCCAGATACGCAGTATTTT. Protein: CASSQGGTSGSPDTQYF.

The chain has TRBV12-5 and TRBJ2-1; D possibly corresponds to TRBD1 (6 bases). The CDR3 has 14 residues. Trimming left V 5 bases short and J 4 bases short, with 12 bases between. CDR1 LGHNT and CDR2 FRNRAP come from the germline V gene. CDR3 DNA sequence: TGTGCTAGTGGTATGGGGGCACTATACAATGAGCAGTTCTTC. Translating it yields CASGMGALYNEQFF.

With respect to this clone: A read error likely explains this, since a far larger clone differs by one base. V gene TRBV5-4 combines with J gene TRBJ2-1; D is undetermined. Germline loops: CDR1 SGHNT, CDR2 YYREEE (reference sequence). The CDR3 is 11 amino acids. V lost 3 bases and J 2 bases, leaving 0 bases between the germline ends. CDR3 amino acids: CASSSYNEQFF. The DNA for the CDR3 is TGTGCCAGCAGCTCCTACAATGAGCAGTTCTTC.

The V call is TRBV5-3, the J call TRBJ2-5; 9 nucleotides match TRBD2. TRBV5-3 is treated as an ORF (open reading frame) with a function not yet certain. The CDR3 is made up of 14 amino acids. The ends lost 0 bases at V and 3 bases at J; junction bases unmatched: 0. The CDR3 DNA reads as TGTGCCAGAAGCTTGGAGCGGGAGGAAGAGACCCAGTACTTC. Translation gives CARSLEREEETQYF.

This chain joins TRBV2 and TRBJ1-5, with 8 bases that match TRBD1. Germline V lookup: CDR1 SNHLY, CDR2 FYNNEI. The length of the CDR3 is 15 residues. Losses at the gene ends were 7 bases for V and 6 bases for J; bases not matched to a gene: 11. This chain's CDR3 is CASTGGTGSSQPQHF. The CDR3 DNA reads as TGTGCCAGCACTGGGGGGACAGGCAGTAGTCAGCCCCAGCATTTT. Combining the CDR3 with reference TRBV2 and TRBJ1-5 gives the whole variable domain EPEVTQTPSHQVTQMGQEVILRCVPISNHLYFYWYRQILGQKVEFLVSFYNNEISEKSEIFDDQFSVERPDGSNFTLKIRSTKLEDSAMYFCASTGGTGSSQPQHFGDGTRLSIL.

The rearrangement joins TRBV5-6 to TRBJ1-5; 9 bases line up with TRBD1. The germline V gene has CDR1 SGHDT and CDR2 YYEEEE. V gave up 3 bases and J gave up 2 bases; unmatched junction bases: 6. The CDR3 has 16 residues. DNA for the CDR3: TGTGCCAGCAGCTCAATCCGGACAGGGGGCAATCAGCCCCAGCATTTT. This encodes CASSSIRTGGNQPQHF. Looking up the rest from reference TRBV5-6 and TRBJ1-5 gives the full variable domain: DAGVTQSPTHLIKTRGQQVTLRCSPKSGHDTVSWYQQALGQGPQFIFQYYEEEERQRGNFPDRFSGHQFPNYSSELNVNALLLGDSALYLCASSSIRTGGNQPQHFGDGTRLSIL.

V gene TRBV7-9 combines with J gene TRBJ1-4; D unresolved. The germline V and J ends were trimmed by 2 bases and 0 bases, with 4 bases remaining between them. The germline V gene has CDR1 SEHNR and CDR2 FQNEAQ (reference sequence). This CDR3 is built from 14 residues. In nucleotides, the CDR3 is TGTGCCAGCAGCTTAATGTCAACTAATGAAAAACTGTTTTTT. It yields the protein CASSLMSTNEKLFF.

This chain links TRBV6-4 with TRBJ2-3, with D maybe TRBD2 (6 bases). V lost 6 bases and J lost 1, with 14 bases in between. This CDR3 is 15 amino acids long. CDR1 and CDR2 from the germline V gene are MRHNA and SNTAGT. CDR3 amino acids: CASSPDGGGTDTQYF. CDR3 nucleotides: TGTGCCAGCAGCCCCGATGGAGGGGGCACAGATACGCAGTATTTT.

V usage is TRBV5-1 and J usage is TRBJ1-1, with 8 bases that match TRBD1. CDR1 is SGHRS, CDR2 YFSETQ, per germline. The length of the CDR3 is 15 residues. V was clipped by 1 base and J by 2 bases; unmatched bases: 4. The CDR3 DNA is TGCGCCAGCAGCTTGATGGACAGGGCCAACACTGAAGCTTTCTTT. Its translation: CASSLMDRANTEAFF.

To note about this clone: A far larger clone lies a single base away; this is likely a read error. This chain links TRBV30 with TRBJ2-3; D uncertain. This CDR3 has 12 residues. Germline CDR1 reads GTSNPN; CDR2 reads SVGIG (reference sequence). The germline V and J ends were trimmed by 5 bases and 2 bases, with 8 bases remaining between them. The CDR3 nucleotides are TGTGCCTGGGGTACGGCCACAGATACGCAGTATTTT. This encodes CAWGTATDTQYF.